This T cell receptor beta chain was documented in a study of T cell repertoires in cytomegalovirus infection. About the research overall: The authors used CMV epitopes that were HLA-C-restricted (recently identified) and HLA-B-restricted (well studied). Study observations and caveats: HLA-C-restricted, CMV-specific TCR beta clonotypes were dominant ex vivo.

Each CDR3 protein gets one entry after TCRdb re-called the reads with MiXCR. This table holds 45,000 to 55,000 distinct CDR3 sequences, roughly 22% found once. Of note for this clonotype: Its target is unknown.

The CDR3 is 17 amino acids. V lost 0 bases and J 7 bases, leaving 18 bases between the germline ends. The V gene's germline CDR1 is KGHDR and CDR2 SFDVKD. The sample in question was CD8+ T cells from cultured PBMCs, obtained from culture after CMV antigen stimulation. This receptor was taken from a human donor in good health (CMV status not recorded). Some clones in this sample may be carry-over from other donors' samples. The gene calls are TRBV24-1 and TRBJ2-1; D remains ambiguous. The CDR3 sequence is CATSDLRAGTLGNEQFF. CDR3 sequence (DNA): TGTGCCACCAGTGATTTGCGGGCAGGCACCTTGGGGAATGAGCAGTTCTTC.